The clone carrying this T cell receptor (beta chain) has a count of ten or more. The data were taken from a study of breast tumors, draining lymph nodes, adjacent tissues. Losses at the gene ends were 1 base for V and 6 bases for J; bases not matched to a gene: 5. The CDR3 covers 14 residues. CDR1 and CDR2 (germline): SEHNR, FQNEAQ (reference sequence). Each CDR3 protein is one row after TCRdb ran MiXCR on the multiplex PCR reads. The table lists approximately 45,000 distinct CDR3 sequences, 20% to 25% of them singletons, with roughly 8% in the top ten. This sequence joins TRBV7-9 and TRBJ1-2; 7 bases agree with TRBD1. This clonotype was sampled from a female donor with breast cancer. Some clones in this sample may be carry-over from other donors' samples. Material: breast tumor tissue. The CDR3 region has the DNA TGTGCCAGCAGCTTAGTGGCAGGGGGTGATGGCTACACCTTC. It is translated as CASSLVAGGDGYTF.